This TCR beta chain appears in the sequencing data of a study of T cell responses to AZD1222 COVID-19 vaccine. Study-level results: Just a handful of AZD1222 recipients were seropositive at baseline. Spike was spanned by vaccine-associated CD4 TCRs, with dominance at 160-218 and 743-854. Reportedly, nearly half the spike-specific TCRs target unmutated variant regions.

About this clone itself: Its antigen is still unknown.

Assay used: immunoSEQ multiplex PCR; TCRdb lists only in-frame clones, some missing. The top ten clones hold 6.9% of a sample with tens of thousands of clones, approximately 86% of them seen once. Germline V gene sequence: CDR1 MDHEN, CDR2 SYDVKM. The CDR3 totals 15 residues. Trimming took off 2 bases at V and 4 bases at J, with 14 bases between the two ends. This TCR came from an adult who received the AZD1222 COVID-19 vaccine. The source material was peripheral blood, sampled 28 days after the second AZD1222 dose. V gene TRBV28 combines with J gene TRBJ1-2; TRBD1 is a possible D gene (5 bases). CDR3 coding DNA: TGTGCCAGCAGTTTAGGGGACGGTGCACTCTATGGCTACACCTTC. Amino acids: CASSLGDGALYGYTF.